These T cell receptor beta chains were read from a single sample in a study of tumor-infiltrating lymphocytes in primary liver carcinoma. TCRdb re-derived calls from the multiplex PCR reads in MiXCR, one entry per CDR3 protein. Of fewer than 75,000 distinct CDR3 sequences in the sample, roughly two thirds were seen once. The sequenced sample consisted of liver tumor tissue from sampling region 4. These receptors originate from a man aged 40-49 years with primary liver carcinoma and hepatitis B virus infection. Each CDR3 is given with its conserved first and last residue. The order of the fields is V gene, J gene, CDR3 protein.

V: TRBV11-2
J: TRBJ2-5
CDR3: CVDSQTPGGGKETQYF

V: TRBV5-6
J: TRBJ1-5
CDR3: CASSLVGEPRMPQHF

V: TRBV2
J: TRBJ2-3
CDR3: CASRSLAERYTDTQYF

V: TRBV6-5
J: TRBJ2-7
CDR3: CASSCSGRYSYEQYF

V: TRBV20-1
J: TRBJ1-1
CDR3: CSAKITQNTEAFF

V: TRBV4-2
J: TRBJ2-2
CDR3: CAISQRPKGTPGELFF

V: TRBV6-5
J: TRBJ2-7
CDR3: CATSYRASGGYEHYF

V: TRBV6-2/TRBV6-3
J: TRBJ1-1
CDR3: CASSYPRTGPGNTVVFF

V: TRBV20-1
J: TRBJ2-1
CDR3: CSARTSGAGNEQFF

V: TRBV6-2/TRBV6-3
J: TRBJ2-2
CDR3: CASSPSGSRNTGELFF

V: TRBV6-5
J: TRBJ2-5
CDR3: CASSQQAWEETQYF

V: TRBV6-2/TRBV6-3
J: TRBJ2-1
CDR3: CASSYQLGNEQFF

V: TRBV14
J: TRBJ2-1
CDR3: CTSSQAIAGLAGANEQFF

V: TRBV29-1
J: TRBJ2-7
CDR3: CSVEEMTGPGGRQYF

V: TRBV4-2
J: TRBJ2-5
CDR3: CASSQLEGGLAGTRASQETQYF

V: TRBV7-8
J: TRBJ1-6
CDR3: CASSLYQGHDLSSPLHF

V: TRBV11-2
J: TRBJ2-2
CDR3: CASSLLGTNTGELFF

V: TRBV11-1
J: TRBJ2-1
CDR3: CASGLTSPGRGNDEQFF

V: TRBV14
J: TRBJ2-1
CDR3: CASSAVAGWLNNERFF

V: TRBV10-3
J: TRBJ2-3
CDR3: CAIRSGIGTHTQYF

V: TRBV29-1
J: TRBJ1-1
CDR3: CSVRAGWGMNTEAFF

V: TRBV5-5
J: TRBJ2-2
CDR3: CASDAKPGLAGTGELFF

V: TRBV12-3/TRBV12-4
J: TRBJ2-1
CDR3: CASSLMAGRSYNEQFF

V: TRBV28
J: TRBJ1-1
CDR3: CASSLPGQMNTEAFF

V: TRBV6-5
J: TRBJ1-1
CDR3: CASRTRLPDTETFF

V: TRBV2
J: TRBJ1-1
CDR3: CASSEGRRNTGAFF

V: TRBV24-1
J: TRBJ2-1
CDR3: CAISDLSQGEYNEQFF

V: TRBV29-1
J: TRBJ1-2
CDR3: CSIRSGGAYGYTF

V: TRBV28
J: TRBJ2-7
CDR3: CAGSPLAGAYEQYF

V: TRBV29-1
J: TRBJ2-1
CDR3: CSVEPSGTSGRNEQFF

V: TRBV4-2
J: TRBJ1-1
CDR3: CASSQGGQGMNTEAFF

V: TRBV5-1
J: TRBJ2-2
CDR3: CTSTWTGGNTWELFF

V: TRBV4-2
J: TRBJ2-1
CDR3: CASSQLSGLSYNEQLF

V: TRBV11-2
J: TRBJ2-2
CDR3: CASISYPGVLIGELFF

V: TRBV29-1
J: TRBJ1-5
CDR3: CSAGGANQPQHF

V: TRBV29-1
J: TRBJ2-1
CDR3: CGVRQGGNEQFF

V: TRBV20-1
J: TRBJ2-2
CDR3: CSARDGRGRASWELFF

V: TRBV6-5
J: TRBJ2-1
CDR3: CASTLTSGTVQFF

V: TRBV6-1
J: TRBJ2-1
CDR3: CASSEAQGRQFF

V: TRBV29-1
J: TRBJ2-7
CDR3: CSVVESRQIPYEQYF

V: TRBV11-2
J: TRBJ2-7
CDR3: CASSFGGANERYF

V: TRBV6-2/TRBV6-3
J: TRBJ1-1
CDR3: CASRSAEPAFF